This TCR beta chain was captured in a study of post-analysis software for immune sequencing data. As for the study in general: Disease courses included relapsing-remitting, secondary progressive and progressive-relapsing multiple sclerosis. Study results and limitations: Analysis by F measure revealed that same-batch samples clustered strongly together. Compared with controls, patients had more of five or six TRBV segments, including TRBV5-6, TRBV5-1 and TRBV20-1.

With respect to this clonotype: Its antigen is still unknown.

Unique molecular identifiers were present in the TCR beta cDNA libraries. Input amounts of roughly 0.85 to 10 million T cells were used. These gave 500,000 or so cDNA molecules, so each molecule approximated one T cell. Each CDR3 protein gets one entry after TCRdb re-called the PCR reads with MiXCR. The table lists roughly 620,000 distinct CDR3 sequences, roughly 47% of them singletons. V was trimmed by 6 bases and J by 4 bases, leaving 18 bases between them. The CDR3 is 15 amino acids. The germline V gene has CDR1 MNHEY and CDR2 SVGAGI. The chain is built from TRBV6-5 and TRBJ1-1; weak D call: TRBD1 (5 bases). Sequenced: blood. The receptor was derived from a girl under 18 with multiple sclerosis. The CDR3 bases are TGTGCCAGCAGCTCGTGGGCAGGGCGCGGCACTGAAGCTTTCTTT. Translated: CASSSWAGRGTEAFF.